These T cell receptor beta chains were read from a single sample in a study of T cells in Graves' hyperthyroidism and ophthalmopathy. TCRdb re-derived calls from the multiplex PCR reads in MiXCR, one entry per CDR3 protein. Of hundreds of thousands of distinct CDR3 sequences in the sample, roughly 16% are singletons; the top ten hold roughly 3%. The sequenced sample was blood. The receptor set was obtained from a middle-aged woman with Graves' ophthalmopathy. Both conserved end residues are part of each CDR3. Each record gives: D gene, J gene, V gene, clone size, CDR3 protein, CDR3 DNA. D genes are given only for firm matches. Rows may omit the clone size; those that give it use once, few, many or a size class.

NA TRBJ2-3 TRBV12-3/TRBV12-4 few CASSLRVDTQYF TGTGCCAGCAGTTTAAGGGTGGATACGCAGTATTTT
TRBD2 TRBJ2-3 TRBV5-6 few CASRSAGGNFYPQYF TGTGCCAGCCGATCAGCGGGAGGGAATTTTTATCCGCAGTATTTT
NA TRBJ2-3 TRBV6-1 few CASCRDGTDTQYF TGTGCCAGCTGCCGGGACGGCACAGATACGCAGTATTTT
TRBD1 TRBJ2-1 TRBV5-5 NA CASSSPGQGFNEQFF TGTGCCAGCAGCAGCCCGGGACAGGGTTTCAATGAGCAGTTCTTC
TRBD1 TRBJ1-2 TRBV3-1 many CASSLRTGDGYTF TGTGCCAGCAGCCTCAGGACAGGGGATGGCTACACCTTC
NA TRBJ2-2 TRBV6-1 NA CASSATGTTGELFF TGTGCCAGCAGTGCCACAGGGACCACCGGGGAGCTGTTTTTT
NA TRBJ2-3 TRBV7-9 few CASSFGWDTQYF TGTGCCAGCAGCTTCGGGTGGGATACGCAGTATTTT
NA TRBJ2-3 TRBV6-1 many CASSGRLLGTDTQYF TGTGCCAGCAGTGGCAGACTACTAGGGACAGATACGCAGTATTTT
NA TRBJ1-5 TRBV12-3/TRBV12-4 many CASSFRALNQPQHF TGTGCCAGCAGTTTTCGGGCCCTCAATCAGCCCCAGCATTTT
NA TRBJ1-5 TRBV24-1 few CATPGMRAPAPQPQHF TGTGCCACCCCGGGGATGCGGGCTCCGGCACCTCAGCCCCAGCATTTT
TRBD1 TRBJ1-4 TRBV6-1 NA CASSSTGTGYEKLFF TGTGCCAGCAGTTCAACCGGGACAGGGTATGAAAAACTGTTTTTT
NA TRBJ2-2 TRBV18 few CASSEAMNTGELFF TGTGCCAGCTCAGAGGCGATGAACACCGGGGAGCTGTTTTTT
TRBD1 TRBJ2-7 TRBV6-1 many CASRKRTGFSYEQYF TGTGCCAGCAGGAAGAGGACAGGGTTCTCCTACGAGCAGTACTTC
TRBD1 TRBJ2-2 TRBV10-3 NA CAISRGTGNTGELFF TGTGCCATCAGTCGCGGGACAGGGAACACCGGGGAGCTGTTTTTT
NA TRBJ1-2 TRBV2 NA CASSIPSDRRGGYTF TGTGCCAGCAGCATACCTAGCGACAGGCGGGGTGGCTACACCTTC
TRBD2 TRBJ2-1 TRBV29-1 NA CSVEDTGTRMNEQFF TGCAGCGTTGAAGATACCGGGACTAGGATGAATGAGCAGTTCTTC
NA TRBJ1-2 TRBV5-6 many CASRRGPGECTF TGTGCCAGCAGACGGGGCCCAGGGGAATGCACCTTC
NA TRBJ1-3 TRBV6-5 few CASSSPRGSGNTIYF TGTGCCAGCAGTTCCCCGAGGGGTTCTGGAAACACCATATATTTT
NA TRBJ2-6 TRBV6-5 NA CASSYGLRWANVLTF TGTGCCAGCAGTTATGGGCTCCGTTGGGCCAACGTCCTGACTTTC
NA TRBJ2-7 TRBV5-6 many CASSYAYEQYF TGTGCCAGCAGCTACGCCTACGAGCAGTACTTC
TRBD2 TRBJ2-7 TRBV20-1 many CSARDQGLALAYEQYF TGCAGTGCTAGAGATCAGGGACTAGCACTCGCCTACGAGCAGTACTTC
NA TRBJ2-4 TRBV3-1 few CASSQLHIQYF TGTGCCAGCAGCCAACTCCACATTCAGTACTTC
NA TRBJ1-1 TRBV7-9 NA CASSTRDIKNTEAFF TGTGCCAGCAGCACCAGGGACATAAAGAACACTGAAGCTTTCTTT
NA TRBJ2-5 TRBV20-1 many CSAEQGTGGETQYF TGCAGTGCAGAACAGGGAACGGGTGGGGAGACCCAGTACTTC
NA TRBJ1-5 TRBV12-3/TRBV12-4 few CASSFGGALGQPQHF TGTGCCAGCAGTTTCGGGGGGGCCCTCGGTCAGCCCCAGCATTTT
NA TRBJ1-1 TRBV5-1 many CASSSGHEVRNTEAFF TGCGCCAGCAGCTCCGGACATGAGGTCCGGAACACTGAAGCTTTCTTT
TRBD2 TRBJ2-3 TRBV2 many CASRLLAASTDTQYF TGTGCCAGCAGACTACTAGCGGCAAGCACAGATACGCAGTATTTT
TRBD1 TRBJ1-5 TRBV28 many CASSPRQGIQPQHF TGTGCCAGCAGTCCTCGACAGGGGATTCAGCCCCAGCATTTT
TRBD2 TRBJ2-3 TRBV5-6 NA CASSFWGRVGDTQYF TGTGCCAGCAGCTTCTGGGGGAGGGTTGGGGATACGCAGTATTTT
NA TRBJ2-3 TRBV20-1 few CSALDPNADTQYF TGCAGTGCATTGGACCCCAACGCAGATACGCAGTATTTT
NA TRBJ1-1 TRBV6-1 many CASSSRTARTEAFF TGTGCCAGCAGTTCTCGGACCGCGAGGACTGAAGCTTTCTTT